The 8 T cell receptor beta chains below were found in one sample sequenced in a study of spatial heterogeneity in lung cancer. Time point: blood at routine non-recurrence follow-up after resection. Via MiXCR, TCRdb re-called the 5' RACE reads, giving one row per CDR3 protein. The sample lists around 29,000 distinct CDR3 sequences, 8% to 13% seen once, with around 28% in the top ten. Here the sequenced sample was PBMCs, taken at follow-up. These receptor sequences come from a female donor with early-stage non-small cell lung cancer.

This clonotype was seen only a few times. This sequence joins TRBV24-1 and TRBJ2-1; TRBD1 matches 10 bases. CDR1 KGHDR and CDR2 SFDVKD come from the germline V gene. Losses at the gene ends were 1 base for V and 6 bases for J; bases not matched to a gene: 2. This CDR3 region has 15 residues. CDR3 nucleotide sequence: TGTGCCACCAGTGATTTTGGGACAGGGGTCAATGAGCAGTTCTTC. It is translated as CATSDFGTGVNEQFF.

The table lists this clonotype with many counts. V usage is TRBV28 and J usage is TRBJ1-2; no definite D call. The length of the CDR3 is 11 residues. Per the germline V gene, CDR1 is MDHEN and CDR2 is SYDVKM. Trimming left V 4 bases short and J 5 bases short, with 5 bases between. The CDR3 nucleotides are TGTGCCAGCAGTTACGGGTATGGCTACACCTTC. It encodes CASSYGYGYTF.

This clonotype was observed a few times. The chain carries TRBV6-6 and TRBJ2-7; TRBD1 matches at 7 bases. The length of the CDR3 is 14 residues. J lost 3 bases, V lost 6 bases, and 8 bases had no gene match. Germline CDR1 and CDR2: MNHNY and SVGAGI (reference sequence). The CDR3 is CASSRTGVDYEQYF. The CDR3 DNA reads as TGTGCCAGCAGCCGTACAGGGGTAGACTACGAGCAGTACTTC.

There are a few counts of this clonotype. The genes are TRBV29-1 and TRBJ1-2; no reliable D call. Germline CDR1 SQVTM, CDR2 ANQGSEA. The CDR3 has 12 amino acids. V lost 6 bases to trimming and J lost 0 bases, with 8 bases between them. CDR3 loop: CSVYTANYGYTF. In DNA form, the CDR3 reads TGCAGCGTGTACACTGCTAACTATGGCTACACCTTC. Combining the CDR3 with reference TRBV29-1 and TRBJ1-2 gives the whole variable domain SAVISQKPSRDICQRGTSLTIQCQVDSQVTMMFWYRQQPGQSLTLIATANQGSEATYESGFVIDKFPISRPNLTFSTLTVSNMSPEDSSIYLCSVYTANYGYTFGSGTRLTVV.

This clonotype was counted a few times. The chain carries TRBV5-1 and TRBJ2-5; no clear D gene. Germline V gives CDR1 SGHRS, CDR2 YFSETQ. The CDR3 runs to 14 residues. V was clipped by 1 base and J by 0 bases, with 7 bases between them. CDR3 sequence: CASSLSDDQETQYF. The DNA of the CDR3 is TGCGCCAGCAGCTTGTCTGACGACCAAGAGACCCAGTACTTC. Supplemented by reference TRBV5-1 and TRBJ2-5, the full variable domain reads KAGVTQTPRYLIKTRGQQVTLSCSPISGHRSVSWYQQTPGQGLQFLFEYFSETQRNKGNFPGRFSGRQFSNSRSEMNVSTLELGDSALYLCASSLSDDQETQYFGPGTRLLVL.

CDR3 in amino acids: CASSRTGVNTGELFF. The DNA for the CDR3 is TGTGCCAGCAGCCGGACAGGAGTAAACACCGGGGAGCTGTTTTTT. The chain has TRBV7-2 and TRBJ2-2; 7 bases map to TRBD1. The V gene end was trimmed by 5 bases and the J gene end by 2 bases; junction bases not matched to a gene: 5. Germline CDR1 SGHTA, CDR2 FQGNSA. The CDR3 has 15 residues.

This clonotype was found a few times. The chain uses TRBV11-2 and TRBJ2-5, with D perhaps being TRBD1 or TRBD2 (5 bases each). V gave up 1 base and J gave up 1 base, with 19 bases separating them. The CDR3 sequence is 18 residues long. In germline, CDR1 is SGHAT, CDR2 FQNNGV. This CDR3 is CASSLGASPGLTQETQYF. The CDR3 nucleotides are TGTGCCAGCAGCTTAGGGGCTTCACCGGGGCTGACCCAAGAGACCCAGTACTTC.

Ten or more counts support this clonotype. This chain joins TRBV7-9 and TRBJ1-1; D is perhaps TRBD1 (5 bases). CDR1 and CDR2 from the germline V gene are SEHNR and FQNEAQ (reference sequence). This CDR3 spans 14 amino acids. Trimming stripped 4 bases from V and 0 bases from J, with 9 bases between. The CDR3 sequence is CASSSDIMNTEAFF. The CDR3, as DNA: TGTGCCAGCAGCTCGGACATCATGAACACTGAAGCTTTCTTT.